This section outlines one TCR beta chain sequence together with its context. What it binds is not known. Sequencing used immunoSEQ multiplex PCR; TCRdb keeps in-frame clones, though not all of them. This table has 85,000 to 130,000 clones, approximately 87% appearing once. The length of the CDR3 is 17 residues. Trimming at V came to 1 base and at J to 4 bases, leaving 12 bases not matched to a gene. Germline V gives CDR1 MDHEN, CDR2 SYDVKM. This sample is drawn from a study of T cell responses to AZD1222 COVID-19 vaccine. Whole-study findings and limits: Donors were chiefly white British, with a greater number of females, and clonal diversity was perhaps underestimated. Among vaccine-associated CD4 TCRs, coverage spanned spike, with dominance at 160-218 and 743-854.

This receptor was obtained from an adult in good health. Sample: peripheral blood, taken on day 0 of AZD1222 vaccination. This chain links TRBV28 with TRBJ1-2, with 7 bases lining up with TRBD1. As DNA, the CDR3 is TGTGCCAGCAGTTTATTGAAGGGGGCAGGGGTTGGCTATGGCTACACCTTC. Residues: CASSLLKGAGVGYGYTF.